A single sample gave rise to the 21 T cell receptor beta chains below, sequenced in a study of shared T cell receptors in the human thymus. Sequencing was performed with immunoSEQ multiplex PCR; in TCRdb, only in-frame clones are kept and a portion is missing. The table lists hundreds of thousands of clones, over 75% of them singletons. These data also formed part of another study, on human thymus T cells.

The sequenced material came from thymocytes. These receptors originate from a boy younger than two with a congenital heart defect.

The chain uses TRBV10-3 and TRBJ2-7; 8 bases are shared with TRBD1. J was trimmed by 2 bases and V by 7 bases; bases with no gene match: 13. Germline V gene data show CDR1 as ENHRY and CDR2 as SYGVKD. The CDR3 spans 16 residues. Here the CDR3 DNA reads TGTGCCATCACCGACCTATTAGACAGGGGCCCCTACGAGCAGTACTTC. Its translation is CAITDLLDRGPYEQYF.

The DNA for the CDR3 is TGTGCCAGCAGCTTAGTGGTCGGGACTAGCCTGAACCCCGGGGAGACCCAGTACTTC. Translating it yields CASSLVVGTSLNPGETQYF. The J gene is TRBJ2-5, the V gene TRBV7-2; 9 bases fit TRBD2. Unmatched junction bases numbered 17, after V lost 1 base and J lost 5 bases. Germline V gene lookup returns CDR1 SGHTA and CDR2 FQGNSA. The CDR3 spans 19 residues.

V and J are TRBV6-5 and TRBJ2-5, with TRBD2 matching over 9 bases. The CDR3 totals 15 residues. Germline V gives CDR1 MNHEY, CDR2 SVGAGI. The V segment lost 4 bases and the J segment 5 bases; nucleotides outside the gene matches: 8. The CDR3 region is CASSWGLALDETQYF. CDR3 bases: TGTGCCAGCAGTTGGGGACTAGCCTTAGACGAGACCCAGTACTTC.

The V and J genes are TRBV9 and TRBJ2-2; 10 positions match TRBD2. This CDR3 has 15 residues. J lost 9 bases, V lost 2 bases, and 7 bases had no gene match. CDR1 is SGDLS and CDR2 is YYNGEE in the germline V gene. CDR3 residues: CASSVWASGSRELFF. The CDR3 DNA follows: TGTGCCAGCAGCGTGTGGGCTAGCGGGAGCCGGGAGCTGTTTTTT.

V is TRBV4-1 and J is TRBJ2-2, with 8 bases identical to TRBD2. The trim removed 4 bases at V and 1 base at J, leaving 14 bases unmatched. This CDR3 is 19 amino acids long. Per the germline V gene, CDR1 is MGHRA and CDR2 is YSYEKL. DNA of the CDR3: TGCGCCAGCAGCCCACCGTTTGTACTAGCGGCCATGAACACCGGGGAGCTGTTTTTT. Translated: CASSPPFVLAAMNTGELFF.

This clone was counted a single time. V usage is TRBV7-3 and J usage is TRBJ2-1; no clear D gene. Germline V CDR1 and CDR2: SGHTA, FQGTGA. Trimming took off 4 bases at V and 6 bases at J, with 13 bases between the two ends. The CDR3 has 14 amino acids. The CDR3 DNA reads TGTGCCAGCAGCTCAGGCTCCTTCTCCAATGAGCAGTTCTTC. Translated: CASSSGSFSNEQFF. Based on the CDR3 plus reference TRBV7-3 and TRBJ2-1, the full variable domain is GAGVSQTPSNKVTEKGKYVELRCDPISGHTALYWYRQSLGQGPEFLIYFQGTGAADDSGLPNDRFFAVRPEGSVSTLKIQRTERGDSAVYLCASSSGSFSNEQFFGPGTRLTVL.

The gene calls are TRBV29-1 and TRBJ2-3; D possibly corresponds to TRBD2 (6 bases). The CDR3 is 14 residues long. Germline assignment: CDR1 SQVTM and CDR2 ANQGSEA. V lost 6 bases to trimming and J lost 0 bases, with 13 bases between them. CDR3 sequence: CSVPAGTSTDTQYF. In DNA form, the CDR3 reads TGCAGCGTCCCGGCGGGAACTAGCACAGATACGCAGTATTTT.

For this clone: Other DNA sequences in this specimen translate into the identical CDR3. The genes are TRBV6-5 and TRBJ2-7; TRBD1 aligns across 7 bases. Per germline, CDR1 MNHEY and CDR2 SVGAGI. The V gene end was trimmed by 0 bases and the J gene end by 4 bases; junction bases not matched to a gene: 0. This CDR3 spans 13 amino acids. CDR3 DNA sequence: TGTGCCAGCAGTTACTCGACAGGGTACGAGCAGTACTTC. It translates to CASSYSTGYEQYF.

This clone was recorded only once. Germline and junction disagree at one end, which may indicate a read error. This chain links TRBV2 with TRBJ2-7; the D gene is possibly TRBD2 (6 bases). The CDR3 has 13 residues. Germline loops: CDR1 SNHLY, CDR2 FYNNEI. The CDR3 DNA reads as TGTGCCGGCAGCGAGGGTAAAGCGGGTGAGCAGTACTTC. This gives the protein CAGSEGKAGEQYF.

The chain uses TRBV6-5 and TRBJ2-1, with 8 bases matching TRBD1. CDR3 length equals 15 residues. With V trimmed by 0 bases and J by 8 bases, 6 bases remained unmatched. Germline CDR1 reads MNHEY; CDR2 reads SVGAGI. CDR3 sequence reads: CASSYSRQGADEQFF. In DNA, the CDR3 is TGTGCCAGCAGTTACTCGCGGCAGGGGGCAGATGAGCAGTTCTTC.

This clone was recorded a few times. The rearrangement uses TRBV6-6 and TRBJ2-7, with D maybe TRBD1 (6 bases). The CDR3 loop spans 15 amino acids. V dropped 6 bases and J dropped 2 bases, with 17 bases sitting between them. CDR1 is MNHNY and CDR2 is SVGAGI in the germline V gene (reference sequence). The CDR3 reads CASSPPDRHPYEQYF. CDR3 DNA sequence: TGTGCCAGCAGCCCCCCTGACAGGCACCCCTACGAGCAGTACTTC.

The gene calls are TRBV27 and TRBJ2-7; 13 bases line up with TRBD2. The trim removed 3 bases at V and 5 bases at J, leaving 1 base unmatched. Germline loops: CDR1 MNHEY, CDR2 SMNVEV (reference sequence). The CDR3 loop spans 14 amino acids. CDR3 region: CASSLGTSGDEQYF. DNA for the CDR3: TGTGCCAGCAGTTTGGGGACTAGCGGGGACGAGCAGTACTTC.

The chain joins TRBV21-1 to TRBJ1-5; the table's D gene call, TRBD1, was not cross checked with the DNA. TRBV21-1 is a pseudogene segment. The CDR3 contains 17 residues. The CDR3, as DNA: TGTGCCAGCAGCAAAGGACCCAGGGGAAGGAGCAATCAGCCCCAGCATTTT. It codes for CASSKGPRGRSNQPQHF.

V gene TRBV2 combines with J gene TRBJ1-5, with D possibly being TRBD1 (5 bases). V was clipped by 2 bases and J by 0 bases, with 17 bases between them. From germline, CDR1 is SNHLY and CDR2 FYNNEI. The CDR3 runs 18 residues. This chain's CDR3 is CASSEFGGGVYSNQPQHF. The CDR3 nucleotides read TGTGCCAGCAGTGAATTCGGGGGTGGGGTGTATAGCAATCAGCCCCAGCATTTT. The full variable domain, rest sourced from reference TRBV2 and TRBJ1-5, is EPEVTQTPSHQVTQMGQEVILRCVPISNHLYFYWYRQILGQKVEFLVSFYNNEISEKSEIFDDQFSVERPDGSNFTLKIRSTKLEDSAMYFCASSEFGGGVYSNQPQHFGDGTRLSIL.

The chain couples TRBV7-2 to TRBJ2-7, with D maybe TRBD2 (6 bases). Trimming shortened V by 2 bases and J by 6 bases, and 14 bases separated the two germline ends. The germline CDR1 and CDR2 sequences are SGHTA and FQGNSA. This CDR3 has 14 residues. The CDR3 nucleotides read TGTGCCAGCAGCTTATTGTCCCCAGCGGGCGAGCAGTACTTC. Its protein product is CASSLLSPAGEQYF.

This clone showed up just once. The chain employs TRBV23-1 and TRBJ2-3, with 8 bases fitting TRBD2. TRBV23-1 is recorded as an ORF, its role being uncertain. V lost 0 bases to trimming and J lost 4 bases; unmatched junction nucleotides: 9. The length of the CDR3 is 17 residues. The CDR3 DNA follows: TGCGCCAGCAGTCAATCCGGGGGGGGGCCTCAGCCAGATACGCAGTATTTT. Translating gives CASSQSGGGPQPDTQYF.

The chain combines TRBV7-2 with TRBJ2-3; D unresolved. Trimming left V 5 bases short and J 9 bases short, with 9 bases between. CDR1 SGHTA and CDR2 FQGNSA come from the germline V gene. CDR3 length: 11 residues. CDR3 sequence (DNA): TGTGCCAGCAGCAACAAGAAAACGCAGTATTTT. It yields the protein CASSNKKTQYF.

The chain uses TRBV5-4 and TRBJ2-1; possibly TRBD1 for D (5 bases). Trimming shortened V by 5 bases and J by 1 base, and 10 bases separated the two germline ends. Germline V gives CDR1 SGHNT, CDR2 YYREEE (reference sequence). This CDR3 has 14 residues. CDR3 protein: CASRKGDSYNEQFF. DNA of the CDR3: TGTGCCAGCAGAAAAGGGGATTCCTACAATGAGCAGTTCTTC.

Only a few counts were recorded for this clone. This sequence joins TRBV30 and TRBJ2-3, with D perhaps TRBD1 (6 bases). V was clipped by 4 bases and J by 6 bases, with 14 bases between them. Germline V gives CDR1 GTSNPN, CDR2 SVGIG (reference sequence). There are 13 residues in the CDR3. DNA for the CDR3: TGTGCCTGGAACAAAACAGGGACCGATACGCAGTATTTT. Protein: CAWNKTGTDTQYF.

The genes are TRBV4-2 and TRBJ2-2; 8 bases are a match to TRBD2. J gave up 4 bases and V 1 base, and 5 bases lay outside the gene matches. The germline V gene encodes CDR1 LGHNA and CDR2 YNFKEQ. The CDR3 has 16 amino acids. CDR3 nucleotide sequence: TGTGCCAGCAGCCAAGCCGCGGGAGGATGCACCGGGGAGCTGTTTTTT. Translated: CASSQAAGGCTGELFF.

The V and J genes are TRBV15 and TRBJ1-5; D might be TRBD1 (6 bases). Trimming left V 3 bases short and J 2 bases short, with 14 bases between. Germline assignment: CDR1 LNHNV and CDR2 YYDKDF (reference sequence). The CDR3 is 16 amino acids. The CDR3 coding sequence is TGTGCCACCAGCAGGACTGCACAGGGTCGCAATCAGCCCCAGCATTTT. As protein: CATSRTAQGRNQPQHF.